Detailed here is one T cell receptor (beta chain). This clonotype was observed a handful of times. Its antigen is still unknown. Base qualities are not at hand, and no much larger clone is one base apart. Receptors were amplified or captured by 5' RACE. The sequencer listed for this sample is Illumina HiSeq 2000. Template switching introduced a universal primer binding site; the final cDNA contained a unique molecular identifier, enabling accurate counting of TCR cDNA molecules. First-strand cDNA for TCR alpha and beta chains was synthesized from specific primers in the conserved constant-segment region. To control for contamination, every cDNA library was double barcoded, receiving both a SMART-Mk sample barcode and Illumina barcodes. Two successive PCR steps introduced TruSeq adapter sequences along with Illumina sample barcodes. Sequencing of the TCR alpha and beta cDNA libraries was done on the Illumina HiSeq platform using custom primers. For the original study's pipeline: MiGEC was used to process raw reads and extract unique molecular identifiers, and MiXCR was used to find CDR3 positions. For each individual, recombination models were inferred using an EM algorithm with the repgenHMM and IGoR tools. The analysis of shared clonotypes was done with the tcR package in R, with sharing normalized by the product of cloneset sizes. To study raw recombination without the effects of thymic and clonal selection, out-of-frame nonproductive sequences were analyzed. TCRdb itself trimmed the public reads at Q25 with fastp, ran MiXCR and retained productive beta chains. Every entry covers one CDR3 protein and lists the most common genes and DNA from its rows. The V and J calls shown here were made by TCRdb, not taken from the authors' results. This sample is represented by some 240,000 distinct CDR3 sequences; over 9.5% of them were singletons. 10% of the sample is taken by the ten largest.

The entry originates in a study of identical twins (dated by TCRdb to the mid-2010s). Concerning the study at large: The study deep-sequenced TCR alpha and beta repertoires from monozygotic twins, unrelated adults of various ages and cord blood to test whether fetal clonotypes persist. To rule out contamination, the twin experiments were replicated at different times with different library preparation protocols. Overall results and qualifications from the work: A weaker excess of twin sharing was found in beta out-of-frame sequences because the signal-to-noise ratio was lowered by fewer shared sequences. Out-of-frame TCR alpha sequences shared between twins showed an excess of low generation-probability sequences compared with coincidental sharing between unrelated individuals. Fewer insertions were carried by abundant cord blood beta clonotypes; a weaker similar trend was observed in young adult naive repertoires, while no such trend was observed in memory repertoires. Because the same donors could not be followed over many years, conclusions were based on cross-sectional statistical analysis. Recombination models systematically underestimated out-of-frame TCR alpha sharing in monozygotic twins but agreed with sharing between unrelated individuals. Zero-insertion analyses could be partly confounded by invariant T cells such as MAIT and iNKT, though diverse VJ usage argued against such confounding for most clonotypes.

From the cysteine up to the phenylalanine, the CDR3 has a length of 16 residues. The kept DNA is CDR3 alone, 48 bases in frame from the first base. For CDR1 and CDR2, the germline V gene (reference sequence) lists DFQATT and SNEGSKA. The junction shows trimming of 1 base on V and 8 bases on J, and the gene matches do not reach 7 bases of it. Only healthy Caucasian donors were included. Using Miltenyi CD45RO+ enrichment and human naive T-cell isolation kits, memory (CD45RO+) and naive T cells were isolated from PBMC. The receptor comes from a man between 45 and 60 years old in good health. This sequence uses TRBV20-1 and TRBJ2-1; TRBD2 lines up with 14 middle nucleotides. Sequenced input: memory T cells sorted from blood. The sample's cell subset or site, from its label and the paper: CD45RO+ enriched T cells. The CDR3 is CSARAPTSGRAHEQFF. The DNA is as follows: TGCAGTGCTAGAGCCCCGACTAGCGGGAGGGCCCATGAGCAGTTCTTC.